What follows are 2 T cell receptor beta chains derived from one specimen sequenced in a study of PD-1 blockade in classical Hodgkin lymphoma. Measured with immunoSEQ multiplex PCR; TCRdb has only the in-frame clones, and not every one. The sample records 45,000 to 50,000 clones, around three quarters being singletons. With no exception, relapse followed autologous stem cell transplantation in all patients, and brentuximab vedotin exposure varied. This specimen was peripheral blood mononuclear cells (PBMCs), taken before the second cycle of nivolumab. These receptors were collected from a human donor with classical Hodgkin lymphoma.

The sample holds a few counts of this clone. The chain's CDR3 is CASVGGFSYNSPLHF. In DNA form, the CDR3 reads TGTGCCAGTGTCGGCGGCTTCTCCTATAATTCACCCCTCCACTTT. The chain employs TRBV19 and TRBJ1-6; D remains unclear. Germline V lookup: CDR1 LNHDA, CDR2 SQIVND (reference sequence). This CDR3 comprises 15 residues. V shed 8 bases and J shed 0 bases, with 11 bases lying between them.

The chain is built from TRBV27 and TRBJ1-1; D is unresolved. The CDR3 is made up of 15 amino acids. The V and J ends lost 0 bases and 6 bases respectively, with 14 bases between them. In germline, CDR1 is MNHEY, CDR2 SMNVEV (reference sequence). CDR3 DNA: TGTGCCAGCAGTTTATCGAACTGGGATGGGGCTGAAGCTTTCTTT. It codes for CASSLSNWDGAEAFF.